A single sample is the source of the 14 T cell receptor beta chains below, sequenced in a study of T cell responses to AZD1222 COVID-19 vaccine. Using immunoSEQ multiplex PCR, the repertoire was profiled, and TCRdb retains in-frame clones only, with some absent. The sample holds more than 70,000 clones, approximately 86% seen once. Source: peripheral blood, taken on day 0 of AZD1222 vaccination. The receptors were gathered from an adult in good health.

The chain has TRBV6-4 and TRBJ2-1, with D possibly TRBD2 on 7 matching bases. This CDR3 spans 15 amino acids. The V and J ends lost 6 bases and 6 bases respectively, with 18 bases between them. From germline, CDR1 is MRHNA and CDR2 SNTAGT. The CDR3 here is CASSELGGATNEQFF. The CDR3 bases are TGTGCCAGCAGCGAATTAGGGGGGGCAACCAATGAGCAGTTCTTC.

This clone was found a few times. CDR3 nucleotide sequence: TGTGCCAGTAGTACCTCAAGAGCAGGAAACACCATATATTTT. Its translation: CASSTSRAGNTIYF. The chain is built from TRBV19 and TRBJ1-3; no definite D call. From germline, CDR1 is LNHDA and CDR2 SQIVND (reference sequence). V gave up 4 bases and J gave up 4 bases, with 11 bases separating them. The CDR3 sequence is 14 residues long.

The rearrangement links TRBV6-6 to TRBJ2-2; tentatively, D is TRBD2 (5 bases). CDR1 and CDR2 (germline): MNHNY, SVGAGI (reference sequence). The V end was cut by 0 bases, the J end by 6 bases, with 11 bases between. This CDR3 comprises 15 residues. This CDR3 reads CASSYSQDLAGELFF. In nucleotides, the CDR3 is TGTGCCAGCAGTTACTCCCAGGACTTGGCCGGGGAGCTGTTTTTT.

The rearrangement links TRBV3-1 (or the pseudogene TRBV3-2) to TRBJ2-5; D remains ambiguous. Germline V gene sequence: CDR1 LGHDT, CDR2 YNNKEL (reference sequence). The CDR3 runs to 14 residues. Trimming took 1 base from V and 3 from J, leaving 9 bases between them. As DNA, the CDR3 is TGTGCCAGCAGCCAAGGGGTGTCGGAAGAGACCCAGTACTTC. Translating it yields CASSQGVSEETQYF.

This rearrangement joins TRBV2 to TRBJ2-1; 9 bases align to TRBD2. With 6 bases clipped from V and 10 bases from J, the junction kept 13 bases outside the gene matches. CDR3 length equals 15 residues. Germline values: CDR1 SNHLY, CDR2 FYNNEI. The CDR3 spells CASRGGTSSKAEQFF. In DNA, the CDR3 is TGTGCCAGCAGGGGGGGGACTAGCTCCAAAGCGGAGCAGTTCTTC.

This clone was found once. The J gene is TRBJ2-7, the V gene TRBV4-2; possibly TRBD2 for D (6 bases). CDR3 length equals 18 residues. V gave up 1 base and J gave up 0 bases, with 19 bases separating them. The V gene's germline CDR1 is LGHNA and CDR2 YNFKEQ. CDR3 DNA sequence: TGTGCCAGCAGCCAAGCTTTTGGGCGGGATATCAGCTCCTACGAGCAGTACTTC. It codes for CASSQAFGRDISSYEQYF.

V is TRBV6-2 or TRBV6-3 and J is TRBJ2-5, with D possibly matching TRBD2 (6 bases). Trimming removed 6 bases at V and 1 base at J, with 12 bases between. This CDR3 contains 14 residues. CDR1 is MNHEY and CDR2 is SVGEGT in the germline V gene. In DNA, the CDR3 is TGTGCCAGCAGCTCCCGCGGGATCCAAGAGACCCAGTACTTC. The encoded protein is CASSSRGIQETQYF.

The gene calls are TRBV6-5 and TRBJ1-2, with TRBD1 matching over 10 bases. The trim removed 2 bases at V and 4 bases at J, leaving 4 bases unmatched. This CDR3 has 15 residues. In germline, CDR1 is MNHEY, CDR2 SVGAGI. Here the CDR3 DNA reads TGTGCCAGCAGTTACCGAGGACAGGGGGTCTATGGCTACACCTTC. Encoded protein: CASSYRGQGVYGYTF.

The rearrangement uses TRBV19 and TRBJ2-7; 7 positions match TRBD1. The CDR3 sequence is 15 residues long. The V and J ends lost 0 bases and 1 base, in that order; junction bases with no gene match: 3. From germline, CDR1 is LNHDA and CDR2 SQIVND (reference sequence). The CDR3 loop reads CASSIDGRGSYEQYF. The CDR3 DNA reads TGTGCCAGTAGTATAGATGGCAGGGGGTCCTACGAGCAGTACTTC.

This clone was seen only a few times. V usage is TRBV2 and J usage is TRBJ1-2; 8 bases are a match to TRBD1. Germline V lookup: CDR1 SNHLY, CDR2 FYNNEI. The junction had 13 bases not matched to a gene; V was cut back by 3 bases and J by 4 bases. The CDR3 is 17 residues long. CDR3 bases: TGTGCCAGCAGTGAGAACCGTGGACAGGGTATCGGCTATGGCTACACCTTC. It translates to CASSENRGQGIGYGYTF.

The rearrangement uses TRBV29-1 and TRBJ2-7; 7 bases fit TRBD1. In germline, CDR1 is SQVTM, CDR2 ANQGSEA. This CDR3 spans 13 amino acids. After removal of 1 base from V and 2 bases from J, the junction contained 2 bases not matched to a gene. In DNA form, the CDR3 reads TGCAGCGTTGAAGGTCAGGGGGCCTACGAGCAGTACTTC. Its translation: CSVEGQGAYEQYF.

The chain recombines TRBV7-9 with TRBJ2-4; maybe TRBD1 (6 bases). The ends were cut back, 7 bases at V and 4 bases at J, with 20 bases in the middle. Germline V gene data show CDR1 as SEHNR and CDR2 as FQNEAQ (reference sequence). CDR3 length: 16 residues. Here the CDR3 reads CASTSLGTLMKNIQYF. CDR3 nucleotides: TGTGCCAGCACCTCACTAGGGACATTGATGAAAAACATTCAGTACTTC.

V gene TRBV5-4 combines with J gene TRBJ2-2; tentative D call: TRBD2 (5 bases). V gave up 0 bases and J gave up 4 bases, with 16 bases separating them. The CDR3 runs 17 residues. The V gene's germline CDR1 is SGHNT and CDR2 YYREEE (reference sequence). CDR3 DNA sequence: TGTGCCAGCAGCTTGGATCTCCGCCGGGGAAGCACCGGGGAGCTGTTTTTT. Protein product: CASSLDLRRGSTGELFF.

The chain is built from TRBV3-1 (or the pseudogene TRBV3-2) and TRBJ1-1; D possibly corresponds to TRBD1 (5 bases). V lost 4 bases and J 5 bases, leaving 8 bases between the germline ends. The CDR3 length is 12 residues. Germline-derived CDR1 and CDR2 are LGHDT and YNNKEL (reference sequence). CDR3 protein: CASSLRGTEAFF. The DNA of the CDR3 is TGTGCCAGCAGCCTTCGGGGGACTGAAGCTTTCTTT.